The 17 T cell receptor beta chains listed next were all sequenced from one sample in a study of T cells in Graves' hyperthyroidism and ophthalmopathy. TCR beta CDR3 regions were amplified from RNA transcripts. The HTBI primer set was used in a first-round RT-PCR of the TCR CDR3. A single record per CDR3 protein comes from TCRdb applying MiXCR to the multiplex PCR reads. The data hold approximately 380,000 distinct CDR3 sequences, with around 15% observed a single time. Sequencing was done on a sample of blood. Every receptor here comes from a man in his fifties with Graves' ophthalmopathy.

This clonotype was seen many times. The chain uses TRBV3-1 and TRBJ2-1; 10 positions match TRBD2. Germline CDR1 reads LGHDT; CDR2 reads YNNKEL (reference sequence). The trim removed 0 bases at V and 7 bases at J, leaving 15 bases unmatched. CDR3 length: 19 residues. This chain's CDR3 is CASSQDPLAGVLSWNEQFF. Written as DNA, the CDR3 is TGTGCCAGCAGCCAAGATCCGCTAGCGGGAGTTCTAAGTTGGAATGAGCAGTTCTTC.

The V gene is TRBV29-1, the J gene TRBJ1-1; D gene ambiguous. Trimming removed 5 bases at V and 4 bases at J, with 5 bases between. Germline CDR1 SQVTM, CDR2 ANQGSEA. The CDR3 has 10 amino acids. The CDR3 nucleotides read TGCAGCGTTTCTTTCACTGAAGCTTTCTTT. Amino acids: CSVSFTEAFF.

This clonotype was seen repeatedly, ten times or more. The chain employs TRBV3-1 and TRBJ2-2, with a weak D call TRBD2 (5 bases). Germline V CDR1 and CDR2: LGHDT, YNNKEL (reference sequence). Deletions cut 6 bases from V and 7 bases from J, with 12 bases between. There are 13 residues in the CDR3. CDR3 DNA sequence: TGTGCCAGCAGTCCAACTAGAAACGGGGAGCTGTTTTTT. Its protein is CASSPTRNGELFF.

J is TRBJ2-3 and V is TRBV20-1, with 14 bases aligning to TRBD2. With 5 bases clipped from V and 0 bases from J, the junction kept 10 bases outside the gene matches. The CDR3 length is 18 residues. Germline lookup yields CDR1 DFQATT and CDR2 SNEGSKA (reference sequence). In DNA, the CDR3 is TGCAGTGCTTCAACGGGACTAGCGGGGGCCCCGAGCACAGATACGCAGTATTTT. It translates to CSASTGLAGAPSTDTQYF.

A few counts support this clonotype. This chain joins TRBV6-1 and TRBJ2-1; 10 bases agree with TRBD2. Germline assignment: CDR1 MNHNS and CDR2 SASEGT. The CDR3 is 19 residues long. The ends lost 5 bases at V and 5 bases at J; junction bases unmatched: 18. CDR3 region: CASSYGKRVSGRRDNEQFF. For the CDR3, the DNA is TGTGCCAGCAGTTACGGGAAACGCGTTAGCGGGAGGAGAGACAATGAGCAGTTCTTC.

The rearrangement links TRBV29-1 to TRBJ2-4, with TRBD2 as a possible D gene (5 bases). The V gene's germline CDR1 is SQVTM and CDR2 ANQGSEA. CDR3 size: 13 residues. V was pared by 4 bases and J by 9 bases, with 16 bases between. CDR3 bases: TGCAGCGTTGCCGACGCGGGTTCGGCCATTCAGTACTTC. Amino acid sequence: CSVADAGSAIQYF.

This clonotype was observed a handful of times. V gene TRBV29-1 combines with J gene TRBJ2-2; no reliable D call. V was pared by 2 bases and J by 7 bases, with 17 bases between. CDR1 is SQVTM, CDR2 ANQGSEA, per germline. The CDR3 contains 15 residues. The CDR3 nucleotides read TGCAGCGTTGAAAAGTCGACGGTGGGCGGCGGGGAGCTGTTTTTT. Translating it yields CSVEKSTVGGGELFF.

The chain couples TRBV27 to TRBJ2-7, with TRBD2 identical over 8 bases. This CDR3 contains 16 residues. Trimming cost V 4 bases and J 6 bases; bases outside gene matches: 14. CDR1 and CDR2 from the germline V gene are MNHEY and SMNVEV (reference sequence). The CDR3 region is CASSSLIAGPAPEQYF. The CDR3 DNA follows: TGTGCCAGCAGTTCATTAATAGCGGGACCTGCTCCCGAGCAGTACTTC.

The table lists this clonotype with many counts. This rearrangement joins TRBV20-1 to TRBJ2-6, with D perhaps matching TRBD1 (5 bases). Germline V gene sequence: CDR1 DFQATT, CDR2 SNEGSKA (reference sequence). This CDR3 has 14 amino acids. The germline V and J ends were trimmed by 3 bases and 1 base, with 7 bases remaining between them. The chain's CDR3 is CSARKGSGANVLTF. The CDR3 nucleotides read TGCAGTGCTAGGAAGGGGTCTGGGGCCAACGTCCTGACTTTC.

CDR3 sequence (DNA): TGTGCCAGCAGCCCACTCGCGGGACAGGGGTACAATGAGCAGTTCTTC. It encodes CASSPLAGQGYNEQFF. The chain links TRBV14 to TRBJ2-1; the match to TRBD1 covers 10 bases. Unmatched junction bases numbered 7, after V lost 4 bases and J lost 4 bases. Germline-derived CDR1 and CDR2 are SGHDN and FVKESK. This CDR3 has 16 residues.

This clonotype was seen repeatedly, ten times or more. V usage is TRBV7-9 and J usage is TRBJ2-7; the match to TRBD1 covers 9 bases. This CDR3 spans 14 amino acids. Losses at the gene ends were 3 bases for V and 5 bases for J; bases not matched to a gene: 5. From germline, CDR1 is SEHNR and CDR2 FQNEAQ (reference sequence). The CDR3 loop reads CASSLTGGRNEQYF. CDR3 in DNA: TGTGCCAGCAGCTTGACAGGGGGTAGAAACGAGCAGTACTTC. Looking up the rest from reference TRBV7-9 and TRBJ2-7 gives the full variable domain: DTGVSQNPRHKITKRGQNVTFRCDPISEHNRLYWYRQTLGQGPEFLTYFQNEAQLEKSRLLSDRFSAERPKGSFSTLEIQRTEQGDSAMYLCASSLTGGRNEQYFGPGTRLTVT.

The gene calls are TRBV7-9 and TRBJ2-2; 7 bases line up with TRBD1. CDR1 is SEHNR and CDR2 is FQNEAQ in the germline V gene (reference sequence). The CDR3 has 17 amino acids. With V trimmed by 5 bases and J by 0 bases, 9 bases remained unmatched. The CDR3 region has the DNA TGTGCCAGCAGCCAAAAAGTGGGACAGCCGAACACCGGGGAGCTGTTTTTT. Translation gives CASSQKVGQPNTGELFF. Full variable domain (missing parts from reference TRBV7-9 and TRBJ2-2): DTGVSQNPRHKITKRGQNVTFRCDPISEHNRLYWYRQTLGQGPEFLTYFQNEAQLEKSRLLSDRFSAERPKGSFSTLEIQRTEQGDSAMYLCASSQKVGQPNTGELFFGEGSRLTVL.

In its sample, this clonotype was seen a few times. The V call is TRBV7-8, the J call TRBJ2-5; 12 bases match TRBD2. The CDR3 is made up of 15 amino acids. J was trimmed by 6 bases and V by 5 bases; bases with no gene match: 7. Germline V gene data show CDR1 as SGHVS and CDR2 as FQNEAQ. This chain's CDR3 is CASSTTSGRWKTQYF. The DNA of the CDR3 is TGTGCCAGCAGCACAACTAGCGGGAGGTGGAAGACCCAGTACTTC.

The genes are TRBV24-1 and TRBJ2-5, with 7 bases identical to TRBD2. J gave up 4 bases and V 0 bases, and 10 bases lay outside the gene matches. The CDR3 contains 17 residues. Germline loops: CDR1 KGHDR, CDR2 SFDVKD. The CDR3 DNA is TGTGCCACCAGTGATTTGAACGCGGGGGAGGAGAGAGAGACCCAGTACTTC. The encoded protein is CATSDLNAGEERETQYF.

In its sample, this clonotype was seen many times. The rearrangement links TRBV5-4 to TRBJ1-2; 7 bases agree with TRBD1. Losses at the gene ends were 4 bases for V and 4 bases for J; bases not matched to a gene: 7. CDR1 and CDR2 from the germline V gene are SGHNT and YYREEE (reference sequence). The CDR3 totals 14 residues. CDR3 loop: CASSGDSNVYGYTF. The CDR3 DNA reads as TGTGCCAGCAGCGGGGACAGTAACGTCTATGGCTACACCTTC.

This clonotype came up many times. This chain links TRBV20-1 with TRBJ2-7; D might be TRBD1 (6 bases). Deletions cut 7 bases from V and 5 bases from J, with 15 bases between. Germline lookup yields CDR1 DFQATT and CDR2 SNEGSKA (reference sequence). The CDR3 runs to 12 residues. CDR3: CSGRGRGNEQYF. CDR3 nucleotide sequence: TGCAGTGGGCGTGGCAGGGGCAACGAGCAGTACTTC.

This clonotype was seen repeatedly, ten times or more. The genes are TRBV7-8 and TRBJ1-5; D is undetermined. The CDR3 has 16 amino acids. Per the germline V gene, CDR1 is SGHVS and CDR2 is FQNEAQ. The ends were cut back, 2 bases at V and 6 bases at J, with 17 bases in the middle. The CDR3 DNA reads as TGTGCCAGCAGCTTATTTGGCGGGGAATCAGGTCAGCCCCAGCATTTT. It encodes CASSLFGGESGQPQHF.